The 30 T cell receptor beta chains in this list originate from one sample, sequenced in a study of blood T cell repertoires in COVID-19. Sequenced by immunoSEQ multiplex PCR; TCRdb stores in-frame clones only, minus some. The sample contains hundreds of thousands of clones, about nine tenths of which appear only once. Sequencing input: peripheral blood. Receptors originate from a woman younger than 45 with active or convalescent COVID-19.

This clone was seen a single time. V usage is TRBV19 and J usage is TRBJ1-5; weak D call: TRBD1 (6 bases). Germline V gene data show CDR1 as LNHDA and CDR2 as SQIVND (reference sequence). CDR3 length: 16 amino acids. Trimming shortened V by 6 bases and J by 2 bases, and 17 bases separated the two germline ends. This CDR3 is CASSRTDFTGNQPQHF. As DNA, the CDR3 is TGTGCCAGTAGCCGGACAGACTTTACGGGCAATCAGCCCCAGCATTTT. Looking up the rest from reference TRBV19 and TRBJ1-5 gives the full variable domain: DGGITQSPKYLFRKEGQNVTLSCEQNLNHDAMYWYRQDPGQGLRLIYYSQIVNDFQKGDIAEGYSVSREKKESFPLTVTSAQKNPTAFYLCASSRTDFTGNQPQHFGDGTRLSIL.

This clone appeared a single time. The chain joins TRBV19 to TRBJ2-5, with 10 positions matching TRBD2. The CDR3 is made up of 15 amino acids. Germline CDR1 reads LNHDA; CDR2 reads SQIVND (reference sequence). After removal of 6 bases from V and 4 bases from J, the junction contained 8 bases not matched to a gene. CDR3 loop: CASSSLAGEGETQYF. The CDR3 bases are TGTGCCAGTAGCTCGCTAGCGGGGGAGGGAGAGACCCAGTACTTC.

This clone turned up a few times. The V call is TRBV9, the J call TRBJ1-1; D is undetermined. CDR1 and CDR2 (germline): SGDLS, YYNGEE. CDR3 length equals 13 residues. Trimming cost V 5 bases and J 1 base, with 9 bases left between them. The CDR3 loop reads CASRRDENTEAFF. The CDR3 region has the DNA TGTGCCAGCAGAAGAGATGAGAACACTGAAGCTTTCTTT.

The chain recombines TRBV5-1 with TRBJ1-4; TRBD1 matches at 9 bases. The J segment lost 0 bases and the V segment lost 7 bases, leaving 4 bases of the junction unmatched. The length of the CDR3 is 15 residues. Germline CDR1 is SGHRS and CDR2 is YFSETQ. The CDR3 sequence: CASGGQGATNEKLFF. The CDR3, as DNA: TGCGCCAGCGGGGGACAGGGAGCAACTAATGAAAAACTGTTTTTT. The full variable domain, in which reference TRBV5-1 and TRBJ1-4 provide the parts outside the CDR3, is KAGVTQTPRYLIKTRGQQVTLSCSPISGHRSVSWYQQTPGQGLQFLFEYFSETQRNKGNFPGRFSGRQFSNSRSEMNVSTLELGDSALYLCASGGQGATNEKLFFGSGTQLSVL.

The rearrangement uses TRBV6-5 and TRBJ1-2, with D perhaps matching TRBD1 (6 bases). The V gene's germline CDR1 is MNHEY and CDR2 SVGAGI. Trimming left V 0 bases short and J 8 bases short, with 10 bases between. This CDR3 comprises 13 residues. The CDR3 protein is CASSYSTGTGYTF. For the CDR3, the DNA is TGTGCCAGCAGTTACTCAACAGGGACCGGCTACACCTTC.

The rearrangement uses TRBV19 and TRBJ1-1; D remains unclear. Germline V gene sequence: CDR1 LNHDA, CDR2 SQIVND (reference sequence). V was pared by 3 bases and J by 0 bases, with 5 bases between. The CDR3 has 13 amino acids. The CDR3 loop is CASSMRMNTEAFF. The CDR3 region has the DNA TGTGCCAGTAGTATGAGAATGAACACTGAAGCTTTCTTT.

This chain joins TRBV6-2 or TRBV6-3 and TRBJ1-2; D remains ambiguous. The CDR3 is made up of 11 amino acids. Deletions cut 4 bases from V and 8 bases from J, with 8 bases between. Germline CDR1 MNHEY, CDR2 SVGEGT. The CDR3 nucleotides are TGTGCCAGCAGTTCTAGTTGGGGCTACACCTTC. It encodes CASSSSWGYTF.

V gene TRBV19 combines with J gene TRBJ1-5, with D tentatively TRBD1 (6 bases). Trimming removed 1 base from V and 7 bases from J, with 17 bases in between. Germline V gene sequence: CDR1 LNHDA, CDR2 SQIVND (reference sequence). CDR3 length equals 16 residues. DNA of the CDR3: TGTGCCAGTAGTATAGTGGGCAGGGGAAGGGACCAGCCCCAGCATTTT. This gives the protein CASSIVGRGRDQPQHF.

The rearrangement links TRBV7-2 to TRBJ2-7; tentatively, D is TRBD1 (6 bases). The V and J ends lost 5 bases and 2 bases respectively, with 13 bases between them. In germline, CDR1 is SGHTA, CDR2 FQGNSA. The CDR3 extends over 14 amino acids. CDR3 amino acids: CASSIGQITYEQYF. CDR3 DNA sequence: TGTGCCAGCAGCATAGGACAGATTACCTACGAGCAGTACTTC.

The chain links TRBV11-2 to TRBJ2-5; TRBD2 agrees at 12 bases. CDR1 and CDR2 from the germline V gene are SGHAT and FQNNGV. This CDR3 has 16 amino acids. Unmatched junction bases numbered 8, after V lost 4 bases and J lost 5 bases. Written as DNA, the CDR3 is TGTGCCAGCAGCTACCTATCCGGGACTAGCGGGGAGACCCAGTACTTC. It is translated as CASSYLSGTSGETQYF.

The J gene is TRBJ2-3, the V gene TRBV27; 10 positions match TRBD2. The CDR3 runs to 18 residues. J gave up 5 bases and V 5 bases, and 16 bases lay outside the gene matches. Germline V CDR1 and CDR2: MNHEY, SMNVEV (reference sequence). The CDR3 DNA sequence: TGTGCCAGCAGTACCACGCCTAGCGGGAGCACCTCAGGAGATACGCAGTATTTT. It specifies CASSTTPSGSTSGDTQYF.

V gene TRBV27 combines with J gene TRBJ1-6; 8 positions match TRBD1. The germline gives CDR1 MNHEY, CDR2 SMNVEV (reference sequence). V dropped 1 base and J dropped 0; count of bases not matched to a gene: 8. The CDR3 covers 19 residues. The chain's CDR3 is CASSLYSGGASSYNSPLHF. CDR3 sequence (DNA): TGTGCCAGCAGTTTATACTCAGGGGGCGCGAGCTCCTATAATTCACCCCTCCACTTT.

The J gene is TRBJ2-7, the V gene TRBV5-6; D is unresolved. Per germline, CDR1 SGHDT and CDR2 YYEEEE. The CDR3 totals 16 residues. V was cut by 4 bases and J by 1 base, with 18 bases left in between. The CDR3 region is CASSPLPIEWSYEQYF. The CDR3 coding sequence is TGTGCCAGCAGCCCCCTCCCCATCGAGTGGTCCTACGAGCAGTACTTC.

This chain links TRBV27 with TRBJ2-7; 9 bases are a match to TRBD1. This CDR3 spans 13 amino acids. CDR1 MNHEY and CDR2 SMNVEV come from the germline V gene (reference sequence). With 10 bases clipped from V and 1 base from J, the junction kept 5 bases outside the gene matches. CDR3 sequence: CAIRDRESYEQYF. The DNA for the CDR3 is TGTGCCATCCGGGACAGGGAGTCCTACGAGCAGTACTTC.

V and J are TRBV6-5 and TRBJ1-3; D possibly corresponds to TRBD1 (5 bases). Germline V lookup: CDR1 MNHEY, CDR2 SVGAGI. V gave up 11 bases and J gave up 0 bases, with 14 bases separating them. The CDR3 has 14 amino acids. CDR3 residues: CASQDNHSGNTIYF. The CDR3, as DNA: TGTGCCTCCCAGGACAATCACTCTGGAAACACCATATATTTT.

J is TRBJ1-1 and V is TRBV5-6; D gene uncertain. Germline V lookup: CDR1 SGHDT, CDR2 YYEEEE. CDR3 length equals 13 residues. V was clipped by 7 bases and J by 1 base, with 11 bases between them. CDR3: CASLSEANTEAFF. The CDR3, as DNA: TGTGCCAGCTTAAGTGAGGCGAACACTGAAGCTTTCTTT.

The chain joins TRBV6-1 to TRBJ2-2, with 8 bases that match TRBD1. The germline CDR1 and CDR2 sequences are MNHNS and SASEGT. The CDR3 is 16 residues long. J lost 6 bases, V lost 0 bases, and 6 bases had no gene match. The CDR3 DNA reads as TGTGCCAGCAGTGAAGCTGCCCAGGGGGCCCCCGGGGAGCTGTTTTTT. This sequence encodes CASSEAAQGAPGELFF.

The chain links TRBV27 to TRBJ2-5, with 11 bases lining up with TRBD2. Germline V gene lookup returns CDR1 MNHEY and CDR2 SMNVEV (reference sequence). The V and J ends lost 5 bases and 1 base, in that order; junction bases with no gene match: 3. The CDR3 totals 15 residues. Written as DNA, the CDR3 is TGTGCCAGCAGTCGCGGACTAGCGGGCCAAGAGACCCAGTACTTC. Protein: CASSRGLAGQETQYF.

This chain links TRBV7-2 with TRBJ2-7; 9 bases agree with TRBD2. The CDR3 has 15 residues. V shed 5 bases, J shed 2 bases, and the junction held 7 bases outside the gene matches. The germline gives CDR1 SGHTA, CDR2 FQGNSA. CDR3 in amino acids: CASSPRLAATYEQYF. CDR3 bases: TGTGCCAGCAGCCCCCGACTAGCGGCTACCTACGAGCAGTACTTC.

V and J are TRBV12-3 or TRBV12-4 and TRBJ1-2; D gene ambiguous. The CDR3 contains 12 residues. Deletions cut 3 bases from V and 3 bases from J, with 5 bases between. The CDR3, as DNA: TGTGCCAGCAGTTTCGGTGACTATGGCTACACCTTC. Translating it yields CASSFGDYGYTF.

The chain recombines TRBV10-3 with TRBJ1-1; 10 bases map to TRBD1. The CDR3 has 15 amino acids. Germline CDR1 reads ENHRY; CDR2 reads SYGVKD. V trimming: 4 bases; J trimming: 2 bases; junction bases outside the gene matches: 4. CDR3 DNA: TGTGCCATCAGTGCAGGGACAGGGGCTAACACTGAAGCTTTCTTT. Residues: CAISAGTGANTEAFF.

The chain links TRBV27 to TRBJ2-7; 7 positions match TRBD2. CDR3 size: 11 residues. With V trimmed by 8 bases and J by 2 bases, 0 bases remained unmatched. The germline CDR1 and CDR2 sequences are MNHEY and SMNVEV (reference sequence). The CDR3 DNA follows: TGTGCCAGCGGGACTACCTACGAGCAGTACTTC. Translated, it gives CASGTTYEQYF.

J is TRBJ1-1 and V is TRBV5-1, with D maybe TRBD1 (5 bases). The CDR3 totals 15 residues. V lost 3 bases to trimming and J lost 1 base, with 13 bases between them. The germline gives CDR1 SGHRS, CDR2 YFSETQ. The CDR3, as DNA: TGCGCCAGCAGCTGGACGACAGATTCGAACACTGAAGCTTTCTTT. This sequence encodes CASSWTTDSNTEAFF.

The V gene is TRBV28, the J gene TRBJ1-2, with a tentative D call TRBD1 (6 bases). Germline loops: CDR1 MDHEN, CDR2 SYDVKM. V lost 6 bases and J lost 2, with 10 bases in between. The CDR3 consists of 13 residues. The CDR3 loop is CASRPGQNYGYTF. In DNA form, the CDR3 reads TGTGCCAGCAGGCCCGGACAGAACTATGGCTACACCTTC.

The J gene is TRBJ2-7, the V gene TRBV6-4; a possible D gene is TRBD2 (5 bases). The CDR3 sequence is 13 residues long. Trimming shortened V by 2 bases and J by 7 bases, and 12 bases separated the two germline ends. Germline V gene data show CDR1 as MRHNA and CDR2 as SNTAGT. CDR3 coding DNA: TGTGCCAGCAGTGACATGTTGACGGGAGAGCAGTACTTC. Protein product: CASSDMLTGEQYF.

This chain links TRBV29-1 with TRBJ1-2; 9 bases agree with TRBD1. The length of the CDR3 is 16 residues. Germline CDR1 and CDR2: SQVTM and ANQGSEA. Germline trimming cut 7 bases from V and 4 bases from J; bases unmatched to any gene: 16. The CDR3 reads CSAPSGAGQGSYGYTF. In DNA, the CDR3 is TGCAGCGCCCCGAGTGGGGCGGGACAGGGTAGCTATGGCTACACCTTC.

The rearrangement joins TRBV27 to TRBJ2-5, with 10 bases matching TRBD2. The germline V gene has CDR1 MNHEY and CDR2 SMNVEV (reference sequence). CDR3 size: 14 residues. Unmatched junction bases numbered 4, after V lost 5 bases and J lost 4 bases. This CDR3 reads CASSMGLARETQYF. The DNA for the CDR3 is TGTGCCAGCAGTATGGGACTAGCGAGAGAGACCCAGTACTTC.

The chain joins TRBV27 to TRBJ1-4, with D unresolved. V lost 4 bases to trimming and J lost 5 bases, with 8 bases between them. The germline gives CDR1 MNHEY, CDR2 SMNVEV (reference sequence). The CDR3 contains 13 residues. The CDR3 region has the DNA TGTGCCAGCAGTTCTTTAGAGAATGAAAAACTGTTTTTT. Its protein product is CASSSLENEKLFF. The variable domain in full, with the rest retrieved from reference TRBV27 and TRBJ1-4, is EAQVTQNPRYLITVTGKKLTVTCSQNMNHEYMSWYRQDPGLGLRQIYYSMNVEVTDKGDVPEGYKVSRKEKRNFPLILESPSPNQTSLYFCASSSLENEKLFFGSGTQLSVL.

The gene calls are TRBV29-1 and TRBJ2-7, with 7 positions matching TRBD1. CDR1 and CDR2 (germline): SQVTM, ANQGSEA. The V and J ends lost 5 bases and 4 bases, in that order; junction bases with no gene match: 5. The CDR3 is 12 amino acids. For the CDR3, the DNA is TGCAGCGTTTCGGGGACAGTTTACGAGCAGTACTTC. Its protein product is CSVSGTVYEQYF.

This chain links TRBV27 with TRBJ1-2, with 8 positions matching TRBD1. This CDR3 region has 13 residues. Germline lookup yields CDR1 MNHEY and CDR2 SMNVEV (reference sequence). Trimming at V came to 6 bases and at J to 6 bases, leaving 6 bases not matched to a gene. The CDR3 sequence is CASSLDRVHGYTF. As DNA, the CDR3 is TGTGCCAGCAGCTTGGACAGGGTCCATGGCTACACCTTC.